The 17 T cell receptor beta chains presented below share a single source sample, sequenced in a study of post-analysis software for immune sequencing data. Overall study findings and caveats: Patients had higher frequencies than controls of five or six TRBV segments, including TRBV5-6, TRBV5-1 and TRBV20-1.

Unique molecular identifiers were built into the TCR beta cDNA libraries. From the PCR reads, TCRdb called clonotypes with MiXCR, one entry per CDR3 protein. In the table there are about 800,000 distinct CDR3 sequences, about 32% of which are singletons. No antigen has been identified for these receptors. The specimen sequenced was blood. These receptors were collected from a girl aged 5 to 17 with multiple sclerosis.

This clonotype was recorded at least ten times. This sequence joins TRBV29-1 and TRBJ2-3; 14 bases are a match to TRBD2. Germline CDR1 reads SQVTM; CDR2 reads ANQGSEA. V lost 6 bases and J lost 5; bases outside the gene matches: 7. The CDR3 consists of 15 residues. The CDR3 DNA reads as TGCAGCGTCGGACTAGCGGGAGGCCGTGGAGATACGCAGTATTTT. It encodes CSVGLAGGRGDTQYF.

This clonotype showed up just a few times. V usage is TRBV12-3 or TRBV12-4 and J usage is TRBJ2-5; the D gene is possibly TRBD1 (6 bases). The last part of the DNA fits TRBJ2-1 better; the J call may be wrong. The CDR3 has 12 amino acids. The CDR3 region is CAAEGVQETQFF. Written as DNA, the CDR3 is TGTGCCGCTGAGGGGGTTCAAGAGACCCAGTTCTTC.

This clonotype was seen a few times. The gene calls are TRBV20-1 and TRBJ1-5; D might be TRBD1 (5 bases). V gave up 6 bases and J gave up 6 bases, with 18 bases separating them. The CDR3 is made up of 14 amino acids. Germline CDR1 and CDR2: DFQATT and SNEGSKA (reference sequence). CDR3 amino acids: CSAYQGQRGQPQHF. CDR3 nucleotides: TGCAGTGCATACCAAGGCCAGAGGGGTCAGCCCCAGCATTTT.

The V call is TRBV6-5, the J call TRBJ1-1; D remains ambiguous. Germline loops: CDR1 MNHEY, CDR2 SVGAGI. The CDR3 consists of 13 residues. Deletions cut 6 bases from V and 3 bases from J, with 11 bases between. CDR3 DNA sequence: TGTGCCAGCAGGACGGACTTGGACACTGAAGCTTTCTTT. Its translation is CASRTDLDTEAFF.

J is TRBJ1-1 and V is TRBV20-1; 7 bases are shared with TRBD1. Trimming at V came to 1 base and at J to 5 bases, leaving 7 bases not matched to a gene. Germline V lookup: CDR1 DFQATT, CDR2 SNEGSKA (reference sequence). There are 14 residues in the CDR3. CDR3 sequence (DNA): TGCAGTGCTAGAGTACAGGGGTGGGGAACTGAAGCTTTCTTT. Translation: CSARVQGWGTEAFF.

The CDR3 protein is CSARANLALVQFF. CDR3 sequence (DNA): TGCAGTGCTAGAGCCAACCTAGCGTTGGTTCAGTTCTTC. This rearrangement joins TRBV20-1 to TRBJ2-1; TRBD2 might be the D (6 bases). The CDR3 runs 13 residues. The ends were cut back, 1 base at V and 13 bases at J, with 17 bases in the middle. The germline gives CDR1 DFQATT, CDR2 SNEGSKA (reference sequence).

In DNA, the CDR3 is TGTGCCAGCACTGCGACAGGGGAAGAGTCCTACGAGCAGTACTTC. It encodes CASTATGEESYEQYF. This chain connects TRBV6-5 to TRBJ2-7; 8 bases map to TRBD1. In germline, CDR1 is MNHEY, CDR2 SVGAGI. J lost 1 base, V lost 7 bases, and 9 bases had no gene match. CDR3 length: 15 amino acids.

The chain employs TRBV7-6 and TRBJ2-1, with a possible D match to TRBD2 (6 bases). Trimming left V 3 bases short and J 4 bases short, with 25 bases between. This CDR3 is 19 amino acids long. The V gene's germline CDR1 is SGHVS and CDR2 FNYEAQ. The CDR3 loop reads CASSFFPLRGTRAYNEQFF. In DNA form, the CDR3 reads TGTGCCAGCAGCTTCTTTCCTTTACGCGGGACTCGAGCTTACAATGAGCAGTTCTTC.

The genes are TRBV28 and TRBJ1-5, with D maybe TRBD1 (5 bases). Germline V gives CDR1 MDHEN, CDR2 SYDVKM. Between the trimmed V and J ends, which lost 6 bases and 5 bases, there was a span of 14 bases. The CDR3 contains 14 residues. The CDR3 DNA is TGTGCCAGCAGGGGGACTCAGGCCGATCAGCCCCAGCATTTT. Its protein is CASRGTQADQPQHF.

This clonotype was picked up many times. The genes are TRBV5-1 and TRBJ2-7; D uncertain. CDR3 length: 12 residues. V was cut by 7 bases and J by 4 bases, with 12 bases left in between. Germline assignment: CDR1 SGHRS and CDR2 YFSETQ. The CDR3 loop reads CASGNEGYEQYF. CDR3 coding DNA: TGCGCCAGCGGGAACGAAGGGTACGAGCAGTACTTC.

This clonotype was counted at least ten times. DNA of the CDR3: TGCAGCGTTGAAGATCAGAGGGTTCGGGAGGGCTATGAGCAGTTCTTC. It translates to CSVEDQRVREGYEQFF. The rearrangement links TRBV29-1 to TRBJ2-1, with 8 bases fitting TRBD2. The CDR3 runs to 16 residues. V shed 0 bases and J 8 bases; nucleotides not matched to a gene: 12. The germline V gene encodes CDR1 SQVTM and CDR2 ANQGSEA.

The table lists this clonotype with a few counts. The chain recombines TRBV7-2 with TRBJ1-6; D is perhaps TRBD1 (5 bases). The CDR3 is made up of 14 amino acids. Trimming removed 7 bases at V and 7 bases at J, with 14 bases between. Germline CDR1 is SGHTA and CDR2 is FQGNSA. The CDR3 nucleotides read TGTGCCAGCACCAGAACGGGACCCAATTCACCCCTCCACTTT. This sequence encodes CASTRTGPNSPLHF.

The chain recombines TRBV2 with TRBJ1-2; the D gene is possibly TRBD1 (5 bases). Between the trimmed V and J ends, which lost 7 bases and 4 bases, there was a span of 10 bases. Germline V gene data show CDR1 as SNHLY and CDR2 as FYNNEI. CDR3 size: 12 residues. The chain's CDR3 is CASKGRVYGYTF. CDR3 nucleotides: TGTGCCAGCAAGGGGCGCGTCTATGGCTACACCTTC.

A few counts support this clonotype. This CDR3 reads CASSPGTQEQETQYF. DNA of the CDR3: TGCGCCAGCAGCCCCGGGACGCAGGAACAAGAGACCCAGTACTTC. The rearrangement joins TRBV4-1 to TRBJ2-5, with D possibly being TRBD1 or TRBD2 (5 bases each). Germline V gene lookup returns CDR1 MGHRA and CDR2 YSYEKL. V was cut by 4 bases and J by 2 bases, with 14 bases left in between. The CDR3 covers 15 residues.

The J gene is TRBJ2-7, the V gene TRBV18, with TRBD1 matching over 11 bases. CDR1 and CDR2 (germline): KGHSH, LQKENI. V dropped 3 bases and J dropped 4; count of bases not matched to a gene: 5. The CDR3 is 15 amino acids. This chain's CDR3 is CASSPGGQGVYEQYF. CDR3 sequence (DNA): TGTGCCAGCTCACCCGGGGGACAGGGGGTTTACGAGCAGTACTTC. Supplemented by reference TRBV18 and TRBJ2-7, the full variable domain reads NAGVMQNPRHLVRRRGQEARLRCSPMKGHSHVYWYRQLPEEGLKFMVYLQKENIIDESGMPKERFSAEFPKEGPSILRIQQVVRGDSAAYFCASSPGGQGVYEQYFGPGTRLTVT.

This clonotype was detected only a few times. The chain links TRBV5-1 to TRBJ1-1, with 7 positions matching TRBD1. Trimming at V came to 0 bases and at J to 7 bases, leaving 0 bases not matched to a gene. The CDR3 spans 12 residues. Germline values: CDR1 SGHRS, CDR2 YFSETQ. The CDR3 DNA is TGCGCCAGCAGCTTGGCAGGGGGTGAAGCTTTCTTT. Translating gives CASSLAGGEAFF.

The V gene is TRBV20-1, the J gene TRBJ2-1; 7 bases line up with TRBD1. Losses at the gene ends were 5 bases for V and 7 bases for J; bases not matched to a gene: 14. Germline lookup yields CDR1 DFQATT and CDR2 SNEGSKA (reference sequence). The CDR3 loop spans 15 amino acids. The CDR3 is CSAGTPGQRSNEQFF. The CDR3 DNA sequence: TGCAGTGCTGGGACGCCGGGACAGCGATCTAATGAGCAGTTCTTC.